This T cell receptor (beta chain) was sequenced for a study of identical twins. General observations from the study: Clonotypes of the beta chain that were abundant in cord blood carried fewer insertions (memory repertoires showed none). Sequences that were beta out-of-frame showed weaker excess twin sharing.

All of the donors were Caucasians in good health. A note on this clonotype: The antigen is not known.

Template switching supplied a universal primer site; unique molecular identifiers were carried on the cDNA. One entry per CDR3 protein, called by TCRdb with MiXCR from the 5' RACE reads. The data contain about 290,000 distinct CDR3 sequences, less than 9.5% of them seen just once; the ten biggest clones take up 7% to 8.5%. This sample was also put to use in a study of yellow fever vaccine responses in identical twins.

The sequence was obtained from a young woman in good health. Specimen: CD8+ T cells sorted from blood.

The CDR3 spells CASRENGLGGNEQFF. The CDR3 bases are TGTGCCAGCAGGGAGAACGGACTAGGCGGGAATGAGCAGTTCTTC. J is TRBJ2-1 and V is TRBV2; 7 bases match TRBD2. Germline lookup yields CDR1 SNHLY and CDR2 FYNNEI. Trimming at V came to 6 bases and at J to 7 bases, leaving 12 bases not matched to a gene. The length of the CDR3 is 15 residues. Full variable domain (rest looked up from reference TRBV2 and TRBJ2-1): EPEVTQTPSHQVTQMGQEVILRCVPISNHLYFYWYRQILGQKVEFLVSFYNNEISEKSEIFDDQFSVERPDGSNFTLKIRSTKLEDSAMYFCASRENGLGGNEQFFGPGTRLTVL.